This T cell receptor beta chain was recovered during a study of shared clonotypes between healthy human individuals. Study-level background: The donor pool was made up of a couple of women and a few men aged 18 to 49.

CD45RO negativity and positive selection for CCR7 defined naive CD8 cells, a population that excluded terminally differentiated effector memory CD45RA+ cells. All of the donors resided in Nashville, Tennessee, and each was a Caucasian adult. Here immunoSEQ multiplex PCR was the method, and the copy in TCRdb shows in-frame clones only, minus some. The table includes about 2 million clones, about 94% detected once. The CDR3 extends over 16 amino acids. V gave up 0 bases and J gave up 4 bases, with 16 bases separating them. In germline, CDR1 is SGHNT, CDR2 YYREEE (reference sequence). The TCR originated in a man younger than 30 in good health. Sequencing was carried out using naive CD8+ T cells sorted from blood. The genes are TRBV5-4 and TRBJ1-2; TRBD1 is a possible D gene (5 bases). The CDR3 sequence is CASSLESSVRGYGYTF. The CDR3 DNA sequence: TGTGCCAGCAGCTTGGAGTCATCCGTAAGGGGCTATGGCTACACCTTC.